The 4 T cell receptor beta chains given below trace back to one sample, sequenced in a study of cytomegalovirus exposure and HLA in healthy donors. Amplification used 60 Vbeta primers and 13 Jbeta primers. Generated by immunoSEQ multiplex PCR, the TCRdb table keeps only in-frame clones and is missing some. The data contain over 150,000 clones, 82% of them seen just once; the ten biggest clones take up around 10%. The sample comprised PBMCs. The receptor set was obtained from a man aged 45-60 years in good health and CMV-seropositive.

The chain joins TRBV5-1 to TRBJ2-6; possibly TRBD2 for D (5 bases). CDR1 and CDR2 from the germline V gene are SGHRS and YFSETQ. There are 15 residues in the CDR3. With 8 bases removed from V and 0 bases from J, the gap between germline ends came to 12 bases. The CDR3 region is CASLEGSSGANVLTF. The CDR3 DNA sequence: TGCGCCAGTCTAGAGGGTTCCTCTGGGGCCAACGTCCTGACTTTC.

With regard to this clone: Sequence at one end of the junction differs from germline and may be a read error. The genes are TRBV6-1 and TRBJ2-6; a weak D match, TRBD2 (6 bases). Germline CDR1 reads MNHNS; CDR2 reads SASEGT. The CDR3 totals 18 residues. The CDR3 DNA sequence: TGTGCCAGCAGTGACCGGGACGGGGGTCTAGCTGGGGCCAACGGCCTGACTTTC. Translation gives CASSDRDGGLAGANGLTF.

V gene TRBV7-9 combines with J gene TRBJ2-3; D might be TRBD2 (6 bases). This CDR3 region has 15 residues. V lost 1 base to trimming and J lost 2 bases, with 10 bases between them. Per germline, CDR1 SEHNR and CDR2 FQNEAQ (reference sequence). The CDR3 here is CASSLVEGFTDTQYF. The CDR3 region has the DNA TGTGCCAGCAGCTTAGTGGAGGGTTTCACAGATACGCAGTATTTT. The full variable domain, completed using reference TRBV7-9 and TRBJ2-3, is DTGVSQNPRHKITKRGQNVTFRCDPISEHNRLYWYRQTLGQGPEFLTYFQNEAQLEKSRLLSDRFSAERPKGSFSTLEIQRTEQGDSAMYLCASSLVEGFTDTQYFGPGTRLTVL.

Notes on this clone: The identical CDR3 is also encoded by other nucleotide sequences in the sample. The chain joins TRBV5-4 to TRBJ2-2; 11 bases are shared with TRBD2. This CDR3 has 15 amino acids. Germline V gene sequence: CDR1 SGHNT, CDR2 YYREEE (reference sequence). The junction had 4 bases not matched to a gene; V was cut back by 4 bases and J by 5 bases. Written as DNA, the CDR3 is TGTGCCAGCAGCCAGGGACTAGCGGAGACCGGGGAGCTGTTTTTT. It encodes CASSQGLAETGELFF.